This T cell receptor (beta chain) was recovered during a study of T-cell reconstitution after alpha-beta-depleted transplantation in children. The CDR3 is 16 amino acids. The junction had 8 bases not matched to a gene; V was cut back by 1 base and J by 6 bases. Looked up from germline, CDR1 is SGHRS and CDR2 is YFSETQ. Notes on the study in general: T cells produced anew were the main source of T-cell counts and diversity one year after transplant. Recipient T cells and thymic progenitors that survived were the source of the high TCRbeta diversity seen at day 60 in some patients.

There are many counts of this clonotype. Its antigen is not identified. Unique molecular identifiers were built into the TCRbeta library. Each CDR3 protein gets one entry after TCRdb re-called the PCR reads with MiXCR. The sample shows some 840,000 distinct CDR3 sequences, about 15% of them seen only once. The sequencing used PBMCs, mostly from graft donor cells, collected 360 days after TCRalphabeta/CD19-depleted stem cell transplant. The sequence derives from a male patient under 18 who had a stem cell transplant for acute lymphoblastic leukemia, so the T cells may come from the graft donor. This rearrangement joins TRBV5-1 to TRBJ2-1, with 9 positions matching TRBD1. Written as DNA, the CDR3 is TGCGCCAGCAGCTTGCCCCCGGGACAGGGAGGCAATGAGCAGTTCTTC. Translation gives CASSLPPGQGGNEQFF.